The 10 T cell receptor beta chains listed next were all sequenced from one sample in a study of blood T cell repertoires in COVID-19. The repertoire was sequenced with immunoSEQ multiplex PCR; TCRdb's copy has only in-frame clones and lacks some. The sample has 250,000 to 350,000 clones, around 88% seen once. Sequencing was performed on peripheral blood. These TCRs come from a woman aged 50 to 65 with acute or convalescent COVID-19.

The chain combines TRBV4-1 with TRBJ1-1; D unresolved. The CDR3 contains 16 residues. The germline V gene encodes CDR1 MGHRA and CDR2 YSYEKL. V was trimmed by 0 bases and J by 0 bases, leaving 11 bases between them. The CDR3 spells CASSQDGQTMNTEAFF. Here the CDR3 DNA reads TGCGCCAGCAGCCAAGATGGGCAGACTATGAACACTGAAGCTTTCTTT.

The CDR3 sequence: CASRGSLGAPGYGYTF. For the CDR3, the DNA is TGTGCCAGCAGAGGAAGTCTTGGGGCCCCTGGCTATGGCTACACCTTC. This sequence joins TRBV2 and TRBJ1-2, with D maybe TRBD1 (5 bases). CDR1 and CDR2 (germline): SNHLY, FYNNEI. Trimming pared 6 bases from V and 4 bases from J, leaving 21 bases between. The length of the CDR3 is 16 residues.

The chain recombines TRBV29-1 with TRBJ1-1; unclear D gene. Between the trimmed V and J ends, which lost 4 bases and 1 base, there was a span of 7 bases. Germline lookup yields CDR1 SQVTM and CDR2 ANQGSEA. The CDR3 is 12 residues long. In DNA form, the CDR3 reads TGCAGCGTTGTCTTTTCGAACACTGAAGCTTTCTTT. Protein: CSVVFSNTEAFF.

The chain recombines TRBV7-3 with TRBJ2-5; the D gene is possibly TRBD1 (5 bases). The CDR3 totals 13 residues. The ends were cut back, 5 bases at V and 5 bases at J, with 12 bases in the middle. Germline V lookup: CDR1 SGHTA, CDR2 FQGTGA. CDR3: CASSLQGSETQYF. The CDR3 DNA follows: TGTGCCAGCAGCCTCCAGGGTTCGGAGACCCAGTACTTC.

The V and J genes are TRBV21-1 and TRBJ1-5. TRBV21-1 is a listed pseudogene. The CDR3 has 15 residues. DNA for the CDR3: TGTGCCAGCAGCAACGGCGAGAGGGTTAGACAGCCCCAGCATTTT. Translating gives CASSNGERVRQPQHF.

The rearrangement uses TRBV19 and TRBJ1-2; D remains unclear. Germline loops: CDR1 LNHDA, CDR2 SQIVND (reference sequence). The CDR3 length is 16 residues. Trimming pared 1 base from V and 2 bases from J, leaving 14 bases between. The CDR3 spells CASSIVGLALNYGYTF. The CDR3 nucleotides read TGTGCCAGTAGTATAGTCGGACTTGCCCTGAACTATGGCTACACCTTC.

A few counts support this clone. This rearrangement joins TRBV7-6 to TRBJ1-1; D gene unclear. The CDR3 has 14 residues. Per the germline V gene, CDR1 is SGHVS and CDR2 is FNYEAQ. The V gene lost 3 bases and the J gene lost 1 base, with 9 bases spanning the gap. CDR3 bases: TGTGCCAGCAGCTTTGGGGAGAGGAACACTGAAGCTTTCTTT. Residues: CASSFGERNTEAFF.

The rearrangement links TRBV18 to TRBJ2-1, with a possible D match to TRBD1 (6 bases). V lost 6 bases to trimming and J lost 2 bases, with 11 bases between them. The CDR3 runs to 14 residues. CDR1 is KGHSH, CDR2 LQKENI, per germline. The CDR3 spells CASSSGTTYNEQFF. For the CDR3, the DNA is TGTGCCAGCTCGTCCGGGACAACCTACAATGAGCAGTTCTTC.

This chain links TRBV19 with TRBJ1-1, with D perhaps TRBD1 (5 bases). Germline CDR1 LNHDA, CDR2 SQIVND (reference sequence). V was shortened by 8 bases and J by 1 base, with 14 bases between the two germline ends. The CDR3 totals 14 residues. CDR3 DNA sequence: TGTGCCAGTTGGCGGGGGGGGTGGAACACTGAAGCTTTCTTT. Its protein product is CASWRGGWNTEAFF.

The chain has TRBV5-4 and TRBJ2-7; possibly TRBD2 for D (6 bases). This CDR3 spans 15 amino acids. Germline V CDR1 and CDR2: SGHNT, YYREEE (reference sequence). The ends were cut back, 2 bases at V and 0 bases at J, with 12 bases in the middle. The CDR3 here is CASSLSGTGSYEQYV. The CDR3, as DNA: TGTGCCAGCAGCTTATCCGGGACTGGCTCCTACGAGCAGTACGTC.